The T cell receptor (beta chain) described here comes from a study of human T cells and chemical hapten exposure. Time point: pre-sensitization, week 0. The treatment here: therapeutic diphenylcyclopropenone sensitization with weekly scalp DPC. Original handling: Across samples, TCR counts had a median of about 92,000 and ranged from roughly 23,224 to 690,600. TCRdb re-called the RACE reads through MiXCR, storing one row per CDR3 protein. These V and J calls derive from TCRdb rather than the authors' analysis. The sample lists nearly 110,000 distinct CDR3 sequences, approximately 12% occurring once. Trimming removed 2 bases from V and 5 bases from J, with 13 bases in between. The CDR3 consists of 15 residues. Germline CDR1 and CDR2: KGHSH and LQKENI.

The input for sequencing was whole blood, taken in connection with sensitization to the hapten diphenylcyclopropenone (DPC). The sequence was collected from a woman aged 50 to 60 with alopecia areata. Some clones in this sample may be carry-over from other donors' samples. The rearrangement uses TRBV18 and TRBJ2-4; no reliable D call. The CDR3 DNA sequence: TGTGCCAGCTCACCAGTATCAGGACCCCAAAACATTCAGTACTTC. This sequence encodes CASSPVSGPQNIQYF.